Listed below are T cell receptor beta chains from one sample, sequenced in a study of T cells after yellow fever vaccination. Each CDR3 protein is one row after TCRdb ran MiXCR on the 5' RACE reads. The sample gives under 200,000 distinct CDR3 sequences, almost 7% of which show up once; 2.5% to 3% is in the top ten. The sample consisted of CD4+ T cells sorted from PBMCs, taken about 5 days after the first yellow fever vaccination. The source is a man in his late teens or twenties who received the YFV17D yellow fever vaccine. Both conserved end residues are trimmed from each CDR3. Rows give clone size only sometimes, using once, few, many, or a class for an expanded clone.

V: TRBV10-3; size: many; J: TRBJ1-6; CDR3: AISAANSPLH
V: TRBV4-3; size: few; J: TRBJ2-1; CDR3: ASSQDPRGGGKGEQF
V: TRBV6-2/TRBV6-3; size: many; J: TRBJ2-6; CDR3: ASTPPLGANVLT
V: TRBV11-3; size: many; J: TRBJ2-1; CDR3: ASSRMGPYNEQF
V: TRBV7-9; size: many; J: TRBJ1-5; CDR3: ASSSGQTSNQPQH
V: TRBV6-5; size: few; J: TRBJ2-5; CDR3: ASSYGDTYQETQY
V: TRBV7-2; size: -; J: TRBJ1-2; CDR3: ASSFEGHSGYT
V: TRBV7-2; size: many; J: TRBJ2-3; CDR3: ASSRGEADTQY
V: TRBV12-3/TRBV12-4; size: -; J: TRBJ1-4; CDR3: ASRAGRGLGVEKLF
V: TRBV4-2; size: -; J: TRBJ2-1; CDR3: ASSHSGLYNEQF
V: TRBV10-3; size: many; J: TRBJ1-1; CDR3: AISEYTEAF
V: TRBV18; size: many; J: TRBJ2-5; CDR3: ASSPQPGETQY
V: TRBV12-3/TRBV12-4; size: many; J: TRBJ1-2; CDR3: ASSLLADGYGYT
V: TRBV5-1; size: many; J: TRBJ2-1; CDR3: ASSFGATSGGEQF
V: TRBV19; size: few; J: TRBJ1-1; CDR3: ASSIPGTAEAF
V: TRBV10-3; size: many; J: TRBJ2-2; CDR3: AISDGVSDTGELF
V: TRBV28; size: few; J: TRBJ2-4; CDR3: ASSLGGALAKNIQY
V: TRBV5-1; size: many; J: TRBJ2-5; CDR3: ASSAGPAQY
V: TRBV2; size: many; J: TRBJ1-1; CDR3: ASSYDTEAF
V: TRBV7-8; size: many; J: TRBJ2-3; CDR3: ASSFQGYTDTQY
V: TRBV30; size: -; J: TRBJ1-2; CDR3: AWSEPTTGYT
V: TRBV7-2; size: -; J: TRBJ2-4; CDR3: ASSSTLAGGSGNIQY
V: TRBV12-3/TRBV12-4; size: few; J: TRBJ2-3; CDR3: ASSLRQYPDTQY
V: TRBV19; size: many; J: TRBJ1-2; CDR3: ASSAGINYGYT
V: TRBV7-2; size: many; J: TRBJ1-4; CDR3: ASSLVGTWANEKLF
V: TRBV29-1; size: many; J: TRBJ1-5; CDR3: SVARDSNQPQH
V: TRBV6-1; size: many; J: TRBJ2-4; CDR3: ASSRGTGGGIQY
V: TRBV6-1; size: many; J: TRBJ1-2; CDR3: ASSDPRTGGDYGYT
V: TRBV5-4; size: few; J: TRBJ2-5; CDR3: ASSSLAGGQETQY
V: TRBV5-4; size: -; J: TRBJ2-3; CDR3: ASSSPGPRTDTQY
V: TRBV7-2; size: many; J: TRBJ2-3; CDR3: ASSPAGTRTDTQY
V: TRBV6-2/TRBV6-3; size: many; J: TRBJ2-3; CDR3: ASSRRGGVTDTQY
V: TRBV12-3/TRBV12-4; size: many; J: TRBJ1-1; CDR3: ASSLVRRAKDEAF
V: TRBV7-9; size: -; J: TRBJ1-4; CDR3: ASSSDRQENEKLF
V: TRBV7-2; size: -; J: TRBJ1-5; CDR3: ASSWTGGPNQPQH
V: TRBV20-1; size: many; J: TRBJ1-1; CDR3: SASTDSDTEAF
V: TRBV6-2/TRBV6-3; size: many; J: TRBJ2-7; CDR3: ASSENYEQY
V: TRBV7-9; size: few; J: TRBJ1-3; CDR3: ASSPLSSGNTIY
V: TRBV6-2/TRBV6-3; size: many; J: TRBJ1-1; CDR3: ASSYSRDSGLTEAF
V: TRBV7-3; size: -; J: TRBJ1-1; CDR3: ASSLVSGTATEAF
V: TRBV5-1; size: many; J: TRBJ2-2; CDR3: ASSYLAPTANTGELF